The sequence of this TCR beta chain was determined in a study of T cell repertoires in cytomegalovirus infection. Study in general: From public TCR beta signatures came an indication of both CMV infection and matching HLA type. Study-wide findings and caveats: Using cumulative public TCR beta family frequency, the authors identified those who carried CMV together with the relevant HLA. HLA-C-restricted, CMV-specific TCR beta clonotypes were dominant ex vivo.

There are a few counts of this clonotype. Its antigen is currently unknown. CDR1 SGHVS and CDR2 FQNEAQ come from the germline V gene. Trimming removed 1 base from V and 3 bases from J, with 10 bases in between. The CDR3 is 14 amino acids. TCRdb reanalysed the reads using MiXCR and keeps one entry per CDR3 protein. The table includes approximately 490,000 distinct CDR3 sequences, about 10% detected once. The chain couples TRBV7-8 to TRBJ2-7; D is perhaps TRBD2 (5 bases). The clonotype comes from a human donor in good health (CMV status not recorded). Some clones in this sample may be carry-over from other donors' samples. The sequencing input was PBMCs. The CDR3 region is CASSLVGGNYEQYF. The CDR3 region has the DNA TGTGCCAGCAGCTTAGTTGGAGGCAACTACGAGCAGTACTTC.